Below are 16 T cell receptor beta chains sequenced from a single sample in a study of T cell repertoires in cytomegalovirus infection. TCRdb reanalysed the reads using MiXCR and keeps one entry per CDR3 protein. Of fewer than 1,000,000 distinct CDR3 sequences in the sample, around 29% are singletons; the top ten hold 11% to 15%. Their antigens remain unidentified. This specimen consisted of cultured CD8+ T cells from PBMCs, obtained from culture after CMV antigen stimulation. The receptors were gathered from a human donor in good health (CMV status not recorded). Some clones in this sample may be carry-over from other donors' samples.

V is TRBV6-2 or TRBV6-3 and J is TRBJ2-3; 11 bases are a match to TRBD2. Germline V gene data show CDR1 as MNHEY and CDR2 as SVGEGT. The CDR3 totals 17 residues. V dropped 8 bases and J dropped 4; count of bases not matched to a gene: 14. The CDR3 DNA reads TGTGCCAGCCCCTTAGAGACTAGCGGGGAGGCGGCAGATACGCAGTATTTT. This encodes CASPLETSGEAADTQYF.

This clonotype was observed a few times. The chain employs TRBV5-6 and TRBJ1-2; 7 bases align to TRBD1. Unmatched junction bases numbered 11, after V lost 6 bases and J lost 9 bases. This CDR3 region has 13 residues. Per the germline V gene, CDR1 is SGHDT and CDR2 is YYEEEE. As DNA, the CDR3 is TGTGCCAGCATCGGAGACAGGGAGAGGAGCTACACCTTC. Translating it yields CASIGDRERSYTF. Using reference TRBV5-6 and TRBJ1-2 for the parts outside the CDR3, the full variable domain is DAGVTQSPTHLIKTRGQQVTLRCSPKSGHDTVSWYQQALGQGPQFIFQYYEEEERQRGNFPDRFSGHQFPNYSSELNVNALLLGDSALYLCASIGDRERSYTFGSGTRLTVV.

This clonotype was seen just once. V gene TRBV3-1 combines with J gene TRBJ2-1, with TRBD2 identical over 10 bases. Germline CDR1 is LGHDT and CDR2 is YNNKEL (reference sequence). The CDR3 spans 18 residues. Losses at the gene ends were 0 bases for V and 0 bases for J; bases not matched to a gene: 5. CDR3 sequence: CASSQDGSGGLSYNEQFF. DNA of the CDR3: TGTGCCAGCAGCCAAGATGGTAGCGGGGGGCTCTCCTACAATGAGCAGTTCTTC.

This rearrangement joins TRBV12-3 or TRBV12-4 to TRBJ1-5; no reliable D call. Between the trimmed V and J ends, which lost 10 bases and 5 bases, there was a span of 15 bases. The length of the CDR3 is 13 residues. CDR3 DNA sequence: TGTGCCAACAGCCTGGGAGTTTATCAGCCCCAGCATTTT. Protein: CANSLGVYQPQHF.

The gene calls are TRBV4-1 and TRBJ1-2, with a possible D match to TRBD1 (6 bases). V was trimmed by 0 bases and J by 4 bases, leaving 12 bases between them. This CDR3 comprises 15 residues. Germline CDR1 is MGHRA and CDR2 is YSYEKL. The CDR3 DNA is TGCGCCAGCAGCCAAGATCCCACAGGGACCTATGGCTACACCTTC. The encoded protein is CASSQDPTGTYGYTF.

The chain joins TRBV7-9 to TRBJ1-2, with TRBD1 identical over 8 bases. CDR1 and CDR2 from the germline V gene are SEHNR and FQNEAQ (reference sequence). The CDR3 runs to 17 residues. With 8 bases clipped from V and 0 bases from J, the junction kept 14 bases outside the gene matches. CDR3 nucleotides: TGTGCCAGCGCGCCTCGCCCGGGACAGGCCACTAACTATGGCTACACCTTC. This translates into CASAPRPGQATNYGYTF.

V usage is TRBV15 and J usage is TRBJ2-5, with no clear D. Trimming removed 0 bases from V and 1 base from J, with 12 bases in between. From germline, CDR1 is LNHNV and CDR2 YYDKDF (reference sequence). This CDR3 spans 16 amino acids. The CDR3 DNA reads TGTGCCACCAGCAGAGATTTGGTGGCAACCCAAGAGACCCAGTACTTC. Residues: CATSRDLVATQETQYF.

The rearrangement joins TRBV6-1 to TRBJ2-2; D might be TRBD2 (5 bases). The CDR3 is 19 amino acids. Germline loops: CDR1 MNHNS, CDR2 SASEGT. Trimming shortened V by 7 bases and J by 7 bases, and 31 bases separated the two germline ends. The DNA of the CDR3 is TGTGCCAGCACCCTAACCCTGGCCGTGGAGGAGATCGCGGTCGGGGAGCTGTTTTTT. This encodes CASTLTLAVEEIAVGELFF.

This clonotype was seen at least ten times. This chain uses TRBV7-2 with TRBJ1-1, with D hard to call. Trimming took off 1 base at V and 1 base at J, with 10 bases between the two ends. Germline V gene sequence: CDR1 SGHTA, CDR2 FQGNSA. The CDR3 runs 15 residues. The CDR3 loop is CASSLVVVQNTEAFF. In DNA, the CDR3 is TGTGCCAGCAGCTTAGTCGTTGTCCAGAACACTGAAGCTTTCTTT.

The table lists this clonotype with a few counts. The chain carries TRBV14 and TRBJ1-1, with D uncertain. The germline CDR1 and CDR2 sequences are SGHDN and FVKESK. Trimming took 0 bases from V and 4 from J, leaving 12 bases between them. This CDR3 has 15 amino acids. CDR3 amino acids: CASSQDLPAVTEAFF. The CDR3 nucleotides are TGTGCCAGCAGCCAAGATCTCCCCGCAGTCACTGAAGCTTTCTTT. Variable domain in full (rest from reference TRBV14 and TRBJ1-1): EAGVTQFPSHSVIEKGQTVTLRCDPISGHDNLYWYRRVMGKEIKFLLHFVKESKQDESGMPNNRFLAERTGGTYSTLKVQPAELEDSGVYFCASSQDLPAVTEAFFGQGTRLTVV.

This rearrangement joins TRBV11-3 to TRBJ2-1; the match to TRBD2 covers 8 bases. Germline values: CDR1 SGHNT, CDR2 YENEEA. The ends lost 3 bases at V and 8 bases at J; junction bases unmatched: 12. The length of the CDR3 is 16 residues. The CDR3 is CASSFGGGLPFYEQFF. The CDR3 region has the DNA TGTGCCAGCAGCTTCGGGGGGGGACTACCTTTTTATGAGCAGTTCTTC.

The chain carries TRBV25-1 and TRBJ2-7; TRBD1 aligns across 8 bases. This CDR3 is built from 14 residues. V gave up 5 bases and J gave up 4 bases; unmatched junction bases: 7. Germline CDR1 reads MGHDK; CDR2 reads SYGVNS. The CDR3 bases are TGTGCCAGCAGTATTCCAGGGGGCGGGTACGAGCAGTACTTC. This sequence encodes CASSIPGGGYEQYF.

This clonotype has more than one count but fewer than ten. The CDR3 reads CASSLDLQTGAMSDSPLHF. The CDR3 bases are TGTGCCAGCAGCTTAGACCTCCAAACGGGGGCAATGTCGGATTCACCCCTCCACTTT. The chain is built from TRBV11-2 and TRBJ1-6, with a weak D call TRBD1 (6 bases). CDR3 length: 19 residues. V was trimmed by 0 bases and J by 8 bases, leaving 23 bases between them. CDR1 is SGHAT and CDR2 is FQNNGV in the germline V gene.

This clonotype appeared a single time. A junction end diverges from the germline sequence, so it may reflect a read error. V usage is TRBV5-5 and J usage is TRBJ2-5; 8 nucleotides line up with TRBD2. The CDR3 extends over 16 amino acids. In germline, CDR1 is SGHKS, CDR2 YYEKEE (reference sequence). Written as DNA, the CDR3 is TGTGCCAACAGCTTCGGGGGGGTCGGACTCCAAGAGACCCAGTACTTC. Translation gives CANSFGGVGLQETQYF.

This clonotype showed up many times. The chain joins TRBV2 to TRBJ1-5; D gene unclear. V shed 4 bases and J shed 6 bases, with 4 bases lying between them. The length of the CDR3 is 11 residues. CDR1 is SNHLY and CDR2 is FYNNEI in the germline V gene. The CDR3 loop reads CASSASQPQHF. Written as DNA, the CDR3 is TGTGCCAGCAGTGCCAGTCAGCCCCAGCATTTT.

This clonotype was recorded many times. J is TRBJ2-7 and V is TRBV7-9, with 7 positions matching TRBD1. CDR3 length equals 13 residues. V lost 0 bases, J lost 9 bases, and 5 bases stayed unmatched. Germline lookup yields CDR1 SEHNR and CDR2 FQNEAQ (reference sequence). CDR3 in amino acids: CASSLAGGQVQYV. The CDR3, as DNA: TGTGCCAGCAGCTTAGCAGGAGGACAGGTGCAGTACGTC.